These 22 T cell receptor beta chains originate from one sample sequenced in a study of cytomegalovirus exposure and HLA in healthy donors. The PCR used 60 Vbeta and 13 Jbeta primers. TCRdb's table, derived via immunoSEQ multiplex PCR, lists solely in-frame clones and lacks some. The table lists under 35,000 clones, 35% to 50% of them singletons. Sequencing input: PBMCs. The origin of the receptors is a woman between 45 and 65 years old in good health and CMV-seronegative.

This rearrangement joins TRBV5-1 to TRBJ1-1, with D uncertain. CDR3 size: 13 residues. Per germline, CDR1 SGHRS and CDR2 YFSETQ. The V end was cut by 4 bases, the J end by 0 bases, with 7 bases between. The CDR3 protein is CASSIILNTEAFF. DNA of the CDR3: TGCGCCAGCAGCATCATTTTGAACACTGAAGCTTTCTTT.

The chain couples TRBV7-2 to TRBJ1-1, with D hard to call. The V end lost 1 base, the J end lost 10 bases, and 13 bases lay between the germline ends. The CDR3 sequence is 13 residues long. From germline, CDR1 is SGHTA and CDR2 FQGNSA. The CDR3 bases are TGTGCCAGCAGCTTAGGTTCATCCTTGGCAGCTTTCTTT. This codes for CASSLGSSLAAFF. The full variable domain, its missing parts supplied by reference TRBV7-2 and TRBJ1-1, is GAGVSQSPSNKVTEKGKDVELRCDPISGHTALYWYRQSLGQGLEFLIYFQGNSAPDKSGLPSDRFSAERTGGSVSTLTIQRTQQEDSAVYLCASSLGSSLAAFFGQGTRLTVV.

This clone has just one count. The chain uses TRBV5-6 and TRBJ1-2; D is undetermined. V dropped 0 bases and J dropped 7 bases, with 10 bases sitting between them. This CDR3 contains 13 residues. Germline V CDR1 and CDR2: SGHDT, YYEEEE. The chain's CDR3 is CASSLAAERGYTF. CDR3 nucleotide sequence: TGTGCCAGCAGCTTGGCCGCCGAGCGTGGCTACACCTTC.

This clone has more than one count but fewer than ten. The chain combines TRBV18 with TRBJ1-1; 12 nucleotides align to TRBD1. After removal of 1 base from V and 1 base from J, the junction contained 1 base not matched to a gene. The CDR3 totals 16 residues. Per germline, CDR1 KGHSH and CDR2 LQKENI. CDR3 DNA sequence: TGTGCCAGCTCACCACGGGGACAGGGGGCGAACACTGAAGCTTTCTTT. Amino acids: CASSPRGQGANTEAFF.

V is TRBV10-1 and J is TRBJ2-5; D perhaps matches TRBD1 (6 bases). Trimming removed 4 bases from V and 3 bases from J, with 9 bases in between. The germline V gene has CDR1 WNHNN and CDR2 SYGVQD (reference sequence). The CDR3 contains 13 residues. CDR3 loop: CASSARTEETQYF. CDR3 sequence (DNA): TGCGCCAGCAGTGCCCGGACAGAAGAGACCCAGTACTTC.

The rearrangement uses TRBV6-1 and TRBJ2-2; no clear D gene. CDR1 and CDR2 from the germline V gene are MNHNS and SASEGT. V lost 2 bases, J lost 7 bases, and 5 bases lay in between. CDR3 length: 12 residues. CDR3 sequence (DNA): TGTGCCAGCAGTGAACCGGGCGGGGAGCTGTTTTTT. Its translation: CASSEPGGELFF.

This clone was seen more than once but under ten times. The J gene is TRBJ2-3, the V gene TRBV18; D possibly corresponds to TRBD2 (7 bases). Trimming took off 3 bases at V and 0 bases at J, with 10 bases between the two ends. CDR3 length: 15 amino acids. CDR1 is KGHSH, CDR2 LQKENI, per germline. CDR3 nucleotide sequence: TGTGCCAGCTCACCTGGCGGGGGCAGCACAGATACGCAGTATTTT. Its translation is CASSPGGGSTDTQYF.

Concerning this clone itself: One end of the junction is discordant with germline, which a read error may explain. This chain connects TRBV5-5 to TRBJ2-5; 8 bases fit TRBD2. The CDR3 sequence is 16 residues long. Per germline, CDR1 SGHKS and CDR2 YYEKEE (reference sequence). The CDR3: CASSSGVGGGQGTQYF. CDR3 DNA sequence: TGTGCCAGCAGCTCGGGTGTCGGGGGGGGCCAAGGGACCCAGTACTTC.

V gene TRBV6-1 combines with J gene TRBJ2-4; possible D gene TRBD2, 7 bases. Trimming left V 3 bases short and J 0 bases short, with 12 bases between. The length of the CDR3 is 16 residues. The germline CDR1 and CDR2 sequences are MNHNS and SASEGT. CDR3 coding DNA: TGTGCCAGCAGTGAGCACGGGGGGCTAGCCAAAAACATTCAGTACTTC. It encodes CASSEHGGLAKNIQYF.

The V and J genes are TRBV2 and TRBJ1-5; D is possibly TRBD1 (5 bases). The CDR3 totals 14 residues. V shed 3 bases and J shed 8 bases, with 14 bases lying between them. Germline CDR1 and CDR2: SNHLY and FYNNEI. CDR3 nucleotides: TGTGCCAGCAGTGACGGGACTTCTAGTAAGCCCCAGCATTTT. As protein: CASSDGTSSKPQHF.

This chain joins TRBV6-5 and TRBJ2-5; 8 bases are a match to TRBD1. V lost 6 bases, J lost 5 bases, and 11 bases stayed unmatched. This CDR3 contains 15 residues. Germline V gives CDR1 MNHEY, CDR2 SVGAGI. CDR3 amino acids: CASRRQGTSWETQYF. CDR3 DNA sequence: TGTGCCAGCAGGCGACAGGGGACGAGCTGGGAGACCCAGTACTTC.

This clone has just a few counts. The chain carries TRBV6-5 and TRBJ1-2; D perhaps matches TRBD1 (5 bases). Per the germline V gene, CDR1 is MNHEY and CDR2 is SVGAGI. V lost 6 bases to trimming and J lost 1 base, with 15 bases between them. The CDR3 extends over 15 amino acids. In DNA form, the CDR3 reads TGTGCCAGCAGACGGACAAAAGATCGTAACTATGGCTACACCTTC. It encodes CASRRTKDRNYGYTF.

This chain links TRBV5-4 with TRBJ2-3, with D perhaps TRBD1 (6 bases). V shed 1 base and J shed 1 base, with 16 bases lying between them. The germline V gene encodes CDR1 SGHNT and CDR2 YYREEE (reference sequence). CDR3 length: 17 amino acids. The CDR3 nucleotides read TGTGCCAGCAGCTTGTTCTCTACAGGGCTCGGCACAGATACGCAGTATTTT. Its translation: CASSLFSTGLGTDTQYF.

This clone has just a few counts. The chain couples TRBV6-5 to TRBJ2-3; TRBD1 agrees at 7 bases. V lost 5 bases to trimming and J lost 6 bases; unmatched junction nucleotides: 8. In germline, CDR1 is MNHEY, CDR2 SVGAGI. There are 14 residues in the CDR3. The CDR3 loop is CASSQTGTEDTQYF. In DNA form, the CDR3 reads TGTGCCAGCAGTCAGACAGGGACGGAGGATACGCAGTATTTT.

The rearrangement joins TRBV20-1 to TRBJ2-5, with a weak D call TRBD2 (6 bases). Between the trimmed V and J ends, which lost 6 bases and 10 bases, there was a span of 15 bases. This CDR3 is built from 11 residues. Germline CDR1 is DFQATT and CDR2 is SNEGSKA (reference sequence). The CDR3 DNA sequence: TGCAGTGCCGTGTTGAGGGGAGGCCAGTACTTC. Translated: CSAVLRGGQYF.

The V gene is TRBV9, the J gene TRBJ2-2, with 12 bases fitting TRBD2. The CDR3 runs to 20 residues. V lost 1 base to trimming and J lost 2 bases; unmatched junction nucleotides: 12. Germline-derived CDR1 and CDR2 are SGDLS and YYNGEE. The CDR3 region is CASSVSQLAGGGFNTGELFF. The CDR3 nucleotides read TGTGCCAGCAGCGTATCACAGCTAGCGGGAGGGGGGTTCAACACCGGGGAGCTGTTTTTT.

This chain connects TRBV11-2 to TRBJ2-7; TRBD1 aligns across 9 bases. The CDR3 has 13 amino acids. With V trimmed by 5 bases and J by 2 bases, 1 base remained unmatched. The germline gives CDR1 SGHAT, CDR2 FQNNGV. Here the CDR3 reads CASSRDRAYEQYF. Here the CDR3 DNA reads TGTGCCAGCAGCCGGGACAGGGCCTACGAGCAGTACTTC.

This clone has a handful of counts. The gene calls are TRBV7-3 and TRBJ2-1; 8 bases match TRBD2. Looked up from germline, CDR1 is SGHTA and CDR2 is FQGTGA. The junction had 9 bases not matched to a gene; V was cut back by 5 bases and J by 6 bases. The CDR3 is 15 residues long. The CDR3 bases are TGTGCCAGCAGCGGTTCTGGGACTAGGAGCAATGAGCAGTTCTTC. Its translation is CASSGSGTRSNEQFF.

The V and J genes are TRBV4-1 and TRBJ2-1, with TRBD2 matching 7 bases. The germline V gene has CDR1 MGHRA and CDR2 YSYEKL. The CDR3 is 19 amino acids. The V gene end was trimmed by 1 base and the J gene end by 0 bases; junction bases not matched to a gene: 12. DNA of the CDR3: TGCGCCAGCAGCCAAGTGGGGACTACTGCGGGCAGCTCCTACAATGAGCAGTTCTTC. It yields the protein CASSQVGTTAGSSYNEQFF.

This chain uses TRBV7-9 with TRBJ1-1, with D perhaps TRBD1 (5 bases). This CDR3 is 16 amino acids long. Germline CDR1 and CDR2: SEHNR and FQNEAQ (reference sequence). V was pared by 5 bases and J by 0 bases, with 16 bases between. CDR3 nucleotide sequence: TGTGCCAGCAGCCTTGGGGACGGAGGGTTGAACACTGAAGCTTTCTTT. As protein: CASSLGDGGLNTEAFF. Filled out from reference TRBV7-9 and TRBJ1-1, the complete variable domain reads DTGVSQNPRHKITKRGQNVTFRCDPISEHNRLYWYRQTLGQGPEFLTYFQNEAQLEKSRLLSDRFSAERPKGSFSTLEIQRTEQGDSAMYLCASSLGDGGLNTEAFFGQGTRLTVV.

The chain has TRBV10-1 and TRBJ2-5; tentatively, D is TRBD1 (6 bases). Germline V CDR1 and CDR2: WNHNN, SYGVQD (reference sequence). V was trimmed by 9 bases and J by 3 bases, leaving 11 bases between them. The CDR3 extends over 12 amino acids. CDR3 DNA: TGCGCCAGGATACAGGGAGAAGAGACCCAGTACTTC. The encoded protein is CARIQGEETQYF.

This clone was picked up a small number of times. This chain uses TRBV28 with TRBJ2-3; tentative D call: TRBD2 (6 bases). Germline CDR1 reads MDHEN; CDR2 reads SYDVKM. The CDR3 is made up of 14 amino acids. The germline V and J ends were trimmed by 8 bases and 10 bases, with 22 bases remaining between them. The CDR3 region has the DNA TGTGCCAGCGGGGGGACCCCCCAGGGTAGTGCGCAGTATTTT. Translation: CASGGTPQGSAQYF. The full variable domain, rest sourced from reference TRBV28 and TRBJ2-3, is DVKVTQSSRYLVKRTGEKVFLECVQDMDHENMFWYRQDPGLGLRLIYFSYDVKMKEKGDIPEGYSVSREKKERFSLILESASTNQTSMYLCASGGTPQGSAQYFGPGTRLTVL.